This T cell receptor (beta chain) was sequenced during a study of blood T cell repertoires in COVID-19. Study in general: Material from acute and convalescent COVID-19 was sourced from the United States, Italy and Spain. From T cells, B-cell-depleted T cells, or PBMCs came the material, which was cDNA or gDNA.

Methods used by the authors: Estimates of nucleated cell counts were drawn from the amplification of reference gene primers. The table came from immunoSEQ multiplex PCR; TCRdb's copy has only in-frame clones and leaves some out. The V and J calls and clone size were taken over from that table, and D and trimming were inferred from the DNA. The sample holds about 250,000 clones; around 88% are singletons and the top ten take about 6.7%. Per germline, CDR1 MDHEN and CDR2 SYDVKM. V was clipped by 5 bases and J by 8 bases, with 15 bases between them. There are 13 residues in the CDR3. Seattle's cohort entered during active infection and was followed longitudinally.

This TCR derives from a woman younger than 45 with COVID-19, enrolled during active disease. J is TRBJ1-2 and V is TRBV28; the D is unclear. Input material: peripheral blood. The CDR3 reads CASSISEAEGYTF. CDR3 DNA: TGTGCCAGCAGTATTAGTGAAGCTGAAGGCTACACCTTC.